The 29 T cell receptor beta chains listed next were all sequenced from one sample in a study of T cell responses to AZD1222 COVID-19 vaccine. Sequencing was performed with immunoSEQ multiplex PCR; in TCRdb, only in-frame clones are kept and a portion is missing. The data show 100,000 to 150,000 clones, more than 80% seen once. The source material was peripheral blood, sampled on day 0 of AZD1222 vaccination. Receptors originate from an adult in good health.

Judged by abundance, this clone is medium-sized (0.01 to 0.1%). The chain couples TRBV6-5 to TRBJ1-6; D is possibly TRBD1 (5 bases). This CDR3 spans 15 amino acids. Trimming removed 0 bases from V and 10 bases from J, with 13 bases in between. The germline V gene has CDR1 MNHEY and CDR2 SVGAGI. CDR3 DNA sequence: TGTGCCAGCAGTTACTCGAGTGGGGCTCAGTCACCCCTCCACTTT. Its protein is CASSYSSGAQSPLHF.

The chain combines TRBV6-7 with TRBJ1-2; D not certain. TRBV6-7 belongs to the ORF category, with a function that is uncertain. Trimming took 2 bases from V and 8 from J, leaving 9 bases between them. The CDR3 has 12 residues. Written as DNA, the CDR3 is TGTGCCAGCAGTTACCACCTGGGGGGCTACACCTTC. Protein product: CASSYHLGGYTF.

The CDR3 DNA follows: TGTGCCAGCAGCTCGGACAGGGGGAACTACGAGCAGTACTTC. Its protein product is CASSSDRGNYEQYF. The chain joins TRBV6-5 to TRBJ2-7; 10 nucleotides align to TRBD1. Trimming took 6 bases from V and 3 from J; bases not matched to a gene: 5. CDR1 is MNHEY and CDR2 is SVGAGI in the germline V gene. CDR3 length: 14 residues.

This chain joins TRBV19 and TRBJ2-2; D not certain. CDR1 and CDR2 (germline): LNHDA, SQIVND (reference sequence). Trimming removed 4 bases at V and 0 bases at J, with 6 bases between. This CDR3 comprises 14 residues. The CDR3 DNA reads TGTGCCAGTAGTACCGCTTCGAACACCGGGGAGCTGTTTTTT. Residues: CASSTASNTGELFF.

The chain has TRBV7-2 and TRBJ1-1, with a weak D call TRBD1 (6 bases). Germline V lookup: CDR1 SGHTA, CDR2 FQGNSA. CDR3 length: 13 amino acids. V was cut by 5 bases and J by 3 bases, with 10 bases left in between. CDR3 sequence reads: CASSTKGDTEAFF. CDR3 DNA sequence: TGTGCCAGCAGCACAAAGGGGGACACTGAAGCTTTCTTT.

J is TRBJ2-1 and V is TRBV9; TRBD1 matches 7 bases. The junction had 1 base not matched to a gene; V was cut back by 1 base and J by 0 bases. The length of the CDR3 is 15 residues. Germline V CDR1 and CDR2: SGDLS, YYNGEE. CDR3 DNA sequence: TGTGCCAGCAGCGTAAGGGACAGCTCCTACAATGAGCAGTTCTTC. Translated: CASSVRDSSYNEQFF. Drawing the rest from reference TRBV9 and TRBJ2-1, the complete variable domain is DSGVTQTPKHLITATGQRVTLRCSPRSGDLSVYWYQQSLDQGLQFLIQYYNGEERAKGNILERFSAQQFPDLHSELNLSSLELGDSALYFCASSVRDSSYNEQFFGPGTRLTVL.

CDR3 DNA sequence: TGTGCCAGCAGCTCCGGCTCAGGGGGGCGCATGGCTTTCTTT. Translating gives CASSSGSGGRMAFF. The V gene is TRBV5-4, the J gene TRBJ1-1, with 7 bases aligning to TRBD1. The CDR3 totals 14 residues. From germline, CDR1 is SGHNT and CDR2 YYREEE (reference sequence). The V gene end was trimmed by 3 bases and the J gene end by 11 bases; junction bases not matched to a gene: 13.

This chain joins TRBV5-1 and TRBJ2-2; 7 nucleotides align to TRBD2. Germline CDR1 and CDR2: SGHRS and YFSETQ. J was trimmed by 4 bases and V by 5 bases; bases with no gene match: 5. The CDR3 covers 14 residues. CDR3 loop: CASRGAGSTGELFF. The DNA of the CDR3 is TGCGCCAGCAGGGGAGCGGGGAGCACCGGGGAGCTGTTTTTT.

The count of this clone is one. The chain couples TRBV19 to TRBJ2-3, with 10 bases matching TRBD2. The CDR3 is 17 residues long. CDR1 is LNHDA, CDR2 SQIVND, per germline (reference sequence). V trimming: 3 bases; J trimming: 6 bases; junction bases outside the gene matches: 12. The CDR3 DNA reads TGTGCCAGTAGTATTAAAACTAGCGGGACCTCCGGGGATACGCAGTATTTT. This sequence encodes CASSIKTSGTSGDTQYF.

The CDR3 is CASSIVGREAFF. CDR3 nucleotides: TGTGCCAGTAGTATAGTTGGCAGGGAAGCTTTCTTT. The rearrangement uses TRBV19 and TRBJ1-1; D is unresolved. The V end lost 1 base, the J end lost 8 bases, and 8 bases lay between the germline ends. There are 12 residues in the CDR3. The germline gives CDR1 LNHDA, CDR2 SQIVND (reference sequence).

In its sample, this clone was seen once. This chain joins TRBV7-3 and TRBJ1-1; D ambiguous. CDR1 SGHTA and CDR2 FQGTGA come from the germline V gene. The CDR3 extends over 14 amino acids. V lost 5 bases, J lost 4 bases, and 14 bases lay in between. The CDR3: CASSPTRSGTEAFF. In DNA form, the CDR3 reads TGTGCCAGCAGCCCCACCCGTTCGGGCACTGAAGCTTTCTTT.

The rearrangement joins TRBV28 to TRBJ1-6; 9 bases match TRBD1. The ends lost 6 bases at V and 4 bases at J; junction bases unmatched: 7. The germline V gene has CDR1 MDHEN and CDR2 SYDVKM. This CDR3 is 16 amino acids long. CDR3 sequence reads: CASRTGQGNYNSPLHF. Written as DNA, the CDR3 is TGTGCCAGCAGGACGGGACAGGGAAATTATAATTCACCCCTCCACTTT.

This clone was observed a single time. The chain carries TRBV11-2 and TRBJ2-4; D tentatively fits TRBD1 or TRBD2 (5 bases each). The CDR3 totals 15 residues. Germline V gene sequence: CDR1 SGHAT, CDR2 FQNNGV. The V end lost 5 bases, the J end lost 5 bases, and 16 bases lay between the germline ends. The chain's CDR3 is CASSPRGAGENIQYF. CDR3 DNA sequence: TGTGCCAGCAGCCCGAGGGGCGCCGGTGAAAACATTCAGTACTTC.

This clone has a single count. The DNA for the CDR3 is TGTGCCAGCAGTAAGGCAGGTTGGAACACTGAAGCTTTCTTT. It specifies CASSKAGWNTEAFF. This sequence joins TRBV27 and TRBJ1-1, with no clear D. Germline CDR1 MNHEY, CDR2 SMNVEV (reference sequence). V lost 5 bases, J lost 1 base, and 11 bases lay in between. This CDR3 is built from 14 residues.

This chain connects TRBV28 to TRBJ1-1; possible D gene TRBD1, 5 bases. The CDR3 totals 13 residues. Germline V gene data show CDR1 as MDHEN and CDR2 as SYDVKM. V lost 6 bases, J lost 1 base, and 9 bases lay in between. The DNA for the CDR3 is TGTGCCAGCAGACTGACAGAGAACACTGAAGCTTTCTTT. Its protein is CASRLTENTEAFF. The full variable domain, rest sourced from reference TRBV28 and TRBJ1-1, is DVKVTQSSRYLVKRTGEKVFLECVQDMDHENMFWYRQDPGLGLRLIYFSYDVKMKEKGDIPEGYSVSREKKERFSLILESASTNQTSMYLCASRLTENTEAFFGQGTRLTVV.

In nucleotides, the CDR3 is TGTGCCAGCACCCAAGCCGGGGAGCTGTTTTTT. The encoded protein is CASTQAGELFF. V gene TRBV6-5 combines with J gene TRBJ2-2; unclear D gene. The germline V gene has CDR1 MNHEY and CDR2 SVGAGI. The CDR3 covers 11 residues. Trimming removed 7 bases at V and 6 bases at J, with 6 bases between.

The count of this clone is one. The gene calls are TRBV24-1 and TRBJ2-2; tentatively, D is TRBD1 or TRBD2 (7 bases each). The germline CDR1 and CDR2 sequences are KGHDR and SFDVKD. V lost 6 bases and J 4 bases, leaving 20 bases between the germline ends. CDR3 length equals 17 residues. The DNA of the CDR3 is TGTGCCACCAGTTCGTGGGAGGGGGCGGCCAGCACCGGGGAGCTGTTTTTT. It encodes CATSSWEGAASTGELFF.

CDR3: CASSLLSEQDRGTGELFF. CDR3 sequence (DNA): TGTGCCAGCAGTTTATTATCGGAGCAAGACAGGGGCACCGGGGAGCTGTTTTTT. The chain uses TRBV28 and TRBJ2-2; 8 bases are shared with TRBD1. The germline V gene has CDR1 MDHEN and CDR2 SYDVKM. Trimming at V came to 1 base and at J to 4 bases, leaving 11 bases not matched to a gene. CDR3 length: 18 amino acids. Full variable domain (remainder filled in from reference TRBV28 and TRBJ2-2): DVKVTQSSRYLVKRTGEKVFLECVQDMDHENMFWYRQDPGLGLRLIYFSYDVKMKEKGDIPEGYSVSREKKERFSLILESASTNQTSMYLCASSLLSEQDRGTGELFFGEGSRLTVL.

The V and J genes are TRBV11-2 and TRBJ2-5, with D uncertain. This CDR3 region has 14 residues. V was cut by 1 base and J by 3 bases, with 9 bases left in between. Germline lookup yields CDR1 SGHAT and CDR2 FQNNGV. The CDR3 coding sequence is TGTGCCAGCAGCTTAGTGGCCGTCGAAGAGACCCAGTACTTC. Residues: CASSLVAVEETQYF.

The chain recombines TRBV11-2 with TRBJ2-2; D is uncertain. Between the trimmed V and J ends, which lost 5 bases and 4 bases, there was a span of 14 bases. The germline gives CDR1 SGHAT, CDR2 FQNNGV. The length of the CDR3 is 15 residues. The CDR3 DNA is TGTGCCAGCAGCGGGCAGCTTACTTTCACCGGGGAGCTGTTTTTT. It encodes CASSGQLTFTGELFF.

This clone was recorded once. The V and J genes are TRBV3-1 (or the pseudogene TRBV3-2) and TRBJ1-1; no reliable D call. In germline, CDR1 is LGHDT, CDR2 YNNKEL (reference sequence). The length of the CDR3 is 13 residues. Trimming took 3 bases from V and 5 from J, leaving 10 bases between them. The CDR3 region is CASSQAVRTEAFF. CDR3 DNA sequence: TGTGCCAGCAGCCAGGCGGTAAGGACTGAAGCTTTCTTT.

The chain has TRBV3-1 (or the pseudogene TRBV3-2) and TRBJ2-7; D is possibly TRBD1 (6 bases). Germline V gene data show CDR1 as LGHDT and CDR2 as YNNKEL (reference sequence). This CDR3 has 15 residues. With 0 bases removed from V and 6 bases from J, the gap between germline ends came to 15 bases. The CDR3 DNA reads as TGTGCCAGCAGCCAAGACCACAGGGTCCTGGGCGAGCAGTACTTC. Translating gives CASSQDHRVLGEQYF.

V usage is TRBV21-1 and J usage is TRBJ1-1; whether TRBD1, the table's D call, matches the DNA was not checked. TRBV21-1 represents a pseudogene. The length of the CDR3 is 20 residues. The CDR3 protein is CASSKPQRGGTGGPNTEAFF. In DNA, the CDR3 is TGTGCCAGCAGCAAACCCCAGAGAGGCGGGACAGGGGGCCCGAACACTGAAGCTTTCTTT.

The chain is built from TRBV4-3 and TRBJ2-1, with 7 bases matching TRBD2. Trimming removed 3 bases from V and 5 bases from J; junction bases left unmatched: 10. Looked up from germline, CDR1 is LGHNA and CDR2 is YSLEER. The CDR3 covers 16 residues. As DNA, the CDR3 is TGCGCCAGCAGCCAGGTCTTAGCGGGTAACGACAATGAGCAGTTCTTC. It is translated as CASSQVLAGNDNEQFF.

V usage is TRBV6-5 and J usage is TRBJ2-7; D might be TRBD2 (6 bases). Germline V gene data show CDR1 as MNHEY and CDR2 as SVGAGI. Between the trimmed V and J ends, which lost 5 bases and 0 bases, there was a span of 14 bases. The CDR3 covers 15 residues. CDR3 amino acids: CASSPPSGVSYEQYF. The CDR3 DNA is TGTGCCAGCAGTCCGCCGTCGGGGGTCTCCTACGAGCAGTACTTC.

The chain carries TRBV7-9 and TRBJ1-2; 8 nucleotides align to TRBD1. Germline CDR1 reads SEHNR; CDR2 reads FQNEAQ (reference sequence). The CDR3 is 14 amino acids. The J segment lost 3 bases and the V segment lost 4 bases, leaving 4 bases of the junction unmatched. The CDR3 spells CASSSTGAHYGYTF. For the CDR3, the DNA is TGTGCCAGCAGCTCGACAGGGGCGCACTATGGCTACACCTTC.

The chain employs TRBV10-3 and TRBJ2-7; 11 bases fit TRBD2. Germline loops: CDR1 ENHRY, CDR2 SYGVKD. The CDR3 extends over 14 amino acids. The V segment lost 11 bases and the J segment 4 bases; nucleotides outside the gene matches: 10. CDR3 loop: CASFPTSGSYEQYF. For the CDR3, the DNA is TGTGCCTCATTTCCAACTAGCGGGAGTTACGAGCAGTACTTC.

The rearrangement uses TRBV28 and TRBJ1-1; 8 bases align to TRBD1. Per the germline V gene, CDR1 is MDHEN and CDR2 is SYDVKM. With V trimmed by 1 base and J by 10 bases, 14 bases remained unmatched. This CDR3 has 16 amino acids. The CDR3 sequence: CASSLSAGGSNRPAFF. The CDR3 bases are TGTGCCAGCAGTTTATCCGCAGGGGGCTCCAACCGTCCAGCTTTCTTT. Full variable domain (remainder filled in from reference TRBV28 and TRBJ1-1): DVKVTQSSRYLVKRTGEKVFLECVQDMDHENMFWYRQDPGLGLRLIYFSYDVKMKEKGDIPEGYSVSREKKERFSLILESASTNQTSMYLCASSLSAGGSNRPAFFGQGTRLTVV.

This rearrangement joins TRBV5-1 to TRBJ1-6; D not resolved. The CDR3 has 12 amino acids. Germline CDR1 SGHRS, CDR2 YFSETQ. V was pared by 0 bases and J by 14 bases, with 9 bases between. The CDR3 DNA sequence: TGCGCCAGCAGCTTGGACTGGACGGCCCTCCACTTT. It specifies CASSLDWTALHF.